Sequencing of this T cell receptor (beta chain) was carried out in a study of molecular identifiers for immune sequencing clone quantification (dated by TCRdb to between 2018 and 2020). Study-level background: For a replicate experiment, RNA from approximately 20,000 or 98,000 naive CD8 T cells was divided into five aliquots, and four of the five aliquots were sequenced. This methods study benchmarked molecular-identifier clustering-based TCR repertoire sequencing (MIDCIRS) and TCR RNA copy counting, using CD8 T cells to do so. The study at large found these results: The naive libraries included spiked-in Jurkat TCR RNA (about ten copies' worth), and this RNA is not part of the donor repertoire. Identical TCR molecules sharing a barcode could cause highly expanded clone sizes to be underestimated. In CMV-specific effector cells, clones with more than 20 RNA copies contained over 97% of molecules, whereas in naive cells such clones contained under 1% of molecules. Without barcode sub-clustering, chimeric consensus sequences inflated TCR diversity; chimeras reached as high as 47%. A single cell's worth of spiked-in Jurkat TCR RNA was reported detectable even among 900,000 to 1,000,000 naive CD8 T cells. Roughly 3 recovered TCR RNA copies per cell were obtained by modeling, versus approximately 10 by digital PCR, implying a capture efficiency of approximately 30%.

Taken from cysteine to phenylalanine, the CDR3 has 13 residues. Only CDR3 DNA is held: 39 bases, read in frame from base 1. V trim: 9 bases; J trim: 6 bases; unmatched bases: 11. Taken from the germline V gene (reference sequence), the CDR1 and CDR2 loops are SEHNR and FQNEAQ. Libraries of naive CD8 T cells were built from anywhere between roughly 19,000 and 1,000,000 sorted cells, with 10%, 30% or 50% of the purified RNA used. Naive CD8 T cells, defined as CD8+CD4-CCR7+CD45RA+, were FACS-sorted into RLT Plus buffer on a BD FACSAria II. Approximately nine TCR copies' worth of Jurkat RNA were spiked into about 19,000-1,100,000 naive CD8 T cell samples to test detection sensitivity. CD8 T cells were enriched using RosetteSep CD8+ T Cell Enrichment Cocktail and Ficoll-Paque, and the enriched cells then underwent ACK red cell lysis. Notes on this clonotype: What this receptor recognizes is not known. No base quality values were provided; no much bigger clone lies one nucleotide off.

The protocol used for the library was PCR. Data came from a NextSeq 500. Bulk TCR libraries were generated as previously described, with the TCR primers listed in Table S5 used. Total RNA was purified with the Qiagen AllPrep DNA/RNA kit. Reads from multiple sequencing runs of the same library were pooled before analysis. In the paper's pipeline: Only reads with exact TCR constant sequence were kept, trimmed to 150 nt, and grouped by their 12-nt molecular barcodes. Within each barcode group, reads were sub-clustered at a 15% Levenshtein threshold, and quality-weighted consensus sequences were built per RNA molecule. Non-functional sequences were filtered out, along with any lower-count sequence sitting one edit away from another sequence. Based on fitting two negative binomial distributions, any barcode sub-cluster with under 20% of the maximum read count was discarded. The public reads were run again by TCRdb, first through fastp at Q25 and then through MiXCR, and only productive beta chains were kept. Every CDR3 protein is listed once, alongside the most common genes and DNA of its rows. Here the V and J calls rest on TCRdb's processing, not on the authors' analysis. The sample includes approximately 680,000 distinct CDR3 sequences, with less than 30% observed a single time. The ten largest clones add up to about 0.78% of the sample.

The specimen was naive CD8+ T cells from blood, with Jurkat cell RNA spiked in. The cell subset or site label for this specimen denotes: FACS-sorted CD8+CD4-CCR7+CD45RA+ naive T cells. The chain employs TRBV7-9 and TRBJ2-7, and 7 junction bases match TRBD1. The origin of this receptor is a human donor in good health. Some libraries in this study had Jurkat cell RNA spiked in. CDR3 loop: CASLEGGIGEQYF. Here is the DNA: TGTGCCAGTTTGGAAGGGGGCATAGGCGAGCAGTACTTC.